The 10 T cell receptor beta chains below all came from one sample that was sequenced in a study of graft-versus-host responses after intestinal transplantation. Their antigen targets remain unknown. The repertoire was sequenced with immunoSEQ multiplex PCR; TCRdb's copy has only in-frame clones and lacks some. The table shows under 150,000 clones, with about 93% occurring only once. Here the sequenced sample was unstimulated CD4+ T cells sorted from spleen or lymph node cells, taken before intestinal transplant. These receptor sequences come from a human donor who received an intestinal transplant.

The chain joins TRBV13 to TRBJ2-1, with D maybe TRBD2 (6 bases). Per germline, CDR1 PRHDT and CDR2 FYEKMQ (reference sequence). The V gene lost 0 bases and the J gene lost 7 bases, with 16 bases spanning the gap. The CDR3 is made up of 16 amino acids. The CDR3 is CASSLGQSLGGNEQFF. CDR3 DNA: TGTGCCAGCAGCTTAGGCCAATCCCTAGGAGGGAATGAGCAGTTCTTC.

The rearrangement joins TRBV6-5 to TRBJ1-5, with a weak D call TRBD1 (6 bases). V gave up 0 bases and J gave up 5 bases, with 8 bases separating them. Germline lookup yields CDR1 MNHEY and CDR2 SVGAGI. The CDR3 sequence is 14 residues long. CDR3 DNA: TGTGCCAGCAGTTACTCTGGACAGCATCAGCCCCAGCATTTT. Translating it yields CASSYSGQHQPQHF.

The J gene is TRBJ1-5, the V gene TRBV6-5; perhaps TRBD1 as D (5 bases). This CDR3 is 15 amino acids long. Trimming took 3 bases from V and 3 from J, leaving 12 bases between them. Germline-derived CDR1 and CDR2 are MNHEY and SVGAGI. The CDR3 DNA reads as TGTGCCAGCAGTTATTCGGACACCCCCAATCAGCCCCAGCATTTT. Translation gives CASSYSDTPNQPQHF.

This chain joins TRBV30 and TRBJ2-1; 10 positions match TRBD1. CDR3 length equals 13 residues. Germline V gives CDR1 GTSNPN, CDR2 SVGIG (reference sequence). V gave up 5 bases and J gave up 6 bases; unmatched junction bases: 4. CDR3 nucleotide sequence: TGTGCCTGGGGGACAGGGGTATCCAATGAGCAGTTCTTC. The encoded protein is CAWGTGVSNEQFF.

V usage is TRBV11-2 and J usage is TRBJ2-7; either TRBD1 or TRBD2 may fit D (5 bases each). V lost 0 bases and J lost 10, with 13 bases in between. Germline CDR1 SGHAT, CDR2 FQNNGV. The CDR3 is 13 amino acids. In DNA, the CDR3 is TGTGCCAGCAGCTTAGATCGGGCAGGGAGACAGTACTTC. Protein: CASSLDRAGRQYF. The whole variable domain, remainder taken from reference TRBV11-2 and TRBJ2-7, is EAGVAQSPRYKIIEKRQSVAFWCNPISGHATLYWYQQILGQGPKLLIQFQNNGVVDDSQLPKDRFSAERLKGVDSTLKIQPAKLEDSAVYLCASSLDRAGRQYFGPGTRLTVT.

CDR3 in amino acids: CASSRFSGSTDTQYF. Here the CDR3 DNA reads TGTGCCAGCAGCCGATTTAGCGGGAGCACAGATACGCAGTATTTT. This rearrangement joins TRBV4-2 to TRBJ2-3; 7 positions agree with TRBD2. Germline V lookup: CDR1 LGHNA, CDR2 YNFKEQ. The length of the CDR3 is 15 residues. The V segment lost 4 bases and the J segment 0 bases; nucleotides outside the gene matches: 4.

The V and J genes are TRBV15 and TRBJ1-4, with TRBD1 as a possible D gene (6 bases). The CDR3 totals 17 residues. V lost 3 bases and J lost 4, with 18 bases in between. The germline V gene has CDR1 LNHNV and CDR2 YYDKDF (reference sequence). DNA of the CDR3: TGTGCCACCAGCAGGGCGCAGCTAACAGGGATTAATGAAAAACTGTTTTTT. Its protein is CATSRAQLTGINEKLFF.

The count of this clone is one. V is TRBV10-3 and J is TRBJ1-2, with D perhaps matching TRBD1 (5 bases). The V end was cut by 1 base, the J end by 0 bases, with 9 bases between. CDR1 is ENHRY, CDR2 SYGVKD, per germline. CDR3 length: 15 residues. CDR3 region: CAISELDKTNYGYTF. CDR3 coding DNA: TGTGCCATCAGTGAGTTGGACAAGACTAACTATGGCTACACCTTC.

On this clone: The CDR3 carries no conserved terminal phenylalanine or tryptophan, so it likely arises from a read error. Because the CDR3's place on the DNA is in doubt, the DNA is left out and the CDR3 is given as listed by TCRdb. The V call is TRBV6-5, the J call TRBJ2-7. Germline lookup yields CDR1 MNHEY and CDR2 SVGAGI. The CDR3 has 13 amino acids, counting both end residues. This CDR3 is CASSHGTAEPNSD.

The V call is TRBV7-2, the J call TRBJ2-5; TRBD1 might be the D (5 bases). This CDR3 is built from 13 residues. Germline V gives CDR1 SGHTA, CDR2 FQGNSA. V was trimmed by 3 bases and J by 5 bases, leaving 10 bases between them. The CDR3 reads CASSFGRAETQYF. The CDR3 bases are TGTGCCAGCAGCTTCGGCAGGGCCGAGACCCAGTACTTC.